Sequencing of this TCR beta chain was carried out in a study of cytomegalovirus exposure and HLA in healthy donors. Assay: immunoSEQ multiplex PCR; the TCRdb copy retains only in-frame clones and omits some. This repertoire shows some 170,000 clones, about nine tenths found once; its top ten account for 5.5% to 6%. CDR1 is SGHKS, CDR2 YYEKEE, per germline (reference sequence). This CDR3 spans 13 amino acids. V lost 1 base to trimming and J lost 10 bases, with 9 bases between them. The V and J genes are TRBV5-5 and TRBJ1-6, with D possibly matching TRBD1 (6 bases). The clonotype originates from a woman aged 25 to 39 in good health and CMV-seronegative. Sample: PBMCs. The CDR3 region is CASSLYTGSPLHF. The CDR3 DNA follows: TGTGCCAGCAGCTTGTATACAGGGTCACCCCTCCACTTT.